The clone carrying this TCR beta chain was counted a few times. Enrolled ophthalmopathy patients presented with a Clinical Activity Score of at least 3, a NOSPECS grade of at least 4, and disease duration under 3 months. Isolation of PBMCs was performed on about 10 ml fresh peripheral blood. The source material, RNA transcripts, was used to amplify TCR beta CDR3 regions. During a first-round RT-PCR of the TCR CDR3, the HTBI primer set was used. TCRdb called the multiplex PCR reads again in MiXCR, with one record for every CDR3 protein. The profile shows fewer than 750,000 distinct CDR3 sequences, roughly 15% of them singletons. The CDR3 contains 14 residues. Per the germline V gene, CDR1 is LNHDA and CDR2 is SQIVND (reference sequence). The junction had 10 bases not matched to a gene; V was cut back by 10 bases and J by 7 bases. These data are taken from a study of T cells in Graves' hyperthyroidism and ophthalmopathy.

The sequenced sample was blood. The chain has TRBV19 and TRBJ2-1, with 10 nucleotides matching TRBD1. The TCR sequence derives from a woman between 50 and 59 years old with Graves' ophthalmopathy. CDR3 region: CATSPGQGRNEQFF. The CDR3 bases are TGTGCCACGTCGCCGGGACAGGGGAGGAATGAGCAGTTCTTC.